This is a list of T cell receptor beta chains from one sample in a study of T-cell memory formation after mild COVID-19. TCRdb independently ran MiXCR on the 5' RACE reads; one entry per CDR3 protein. The sample yields under 400,000 distinct CDR3 sequences, 25% to 30% seen once. The specimen was PBMCs or a T cell subset sorted from them (not recorded which). These receptors originate from an adult woman who had mild COVID-19 (a few samples of this study predate the infection). Cell type and time point are not known. CDR3s include the opening cysteine and the closing phenylalanine or tryptophan. The order of the fields is V gene, J gene, clone size, D gene, CDR3 DNA, CDR3 protein. D genes are given only for firm matches. Part of the rows lack a size; the others show once, few, many or a class for expanded clones.

>TRBV4-1|TRBJ2-5|-|-
TGCGCCAGCAGCCAAGAGGGAGGTTGGAGGGGTGAGACCCAGTACTTC
CASSQEGGWRGETQYF
>TRBV4-1|TRBJ2-3|-|TRBD2
TGCGCCAGCAGCCAAGAACGGGAGGGACTAGCTGTCACAGATACGCAGTATTTT
CASSQEREGLAVTDTQYF
>TRBV7-9|TRBJ2-1|few|-
TGTGCCAGCAGTACAGCCCACAATGAGCAGTTCTTC
CASSTAHNEQFF
>TRBV5-6|TRBJ1-2|few|-
TGTGCCAGCAGCTTGCTAATCGACCGTCCGATTTATGGCTACACCTTC
CASSLLIDRPIYGYTF
>TRBV7-9|TRBJ2-1|few|TRBD2
TGTGCCAGCAGCTTGGCCGGGACTAGCGGGTTCGGTGAGCAGTTCTTC
CASSLAGTSGFGEQFF
>TRBV27|TRBJ1-2|few|-
TGTGCCAGCAGTTCAAAAGACGGGCAGGGTTATGGCTACACCTTC
CASSSKDGQGYGYTF
>TRBV20-1|TRBJ2-7|few|TRBD2
TGCAGTGCTAGATTCGGGCGGGAGTACGGCTACGAGCAGTACTTC
CSARFGREYGYEQYF
>TRBV5-1|TRBJ1-5|few|-
TGCGCCAGCAGCTTAAGCGTAGATCAGCCCCAGCATTTT
CASSLSVDQPQHF
>TRBV7-2|TRBJ2-1|-|-
TGTGCCAGCAGCTTAGATATCTATGTGTGGGGTGAGCAGTTCTTC
CASSLDIYVWGEQFF
>TRBV3-1|TRBJ2-1|few|-
TGTGCCAGCAGCCAAGGGCGGGGACGTGAGCAGTTCTTC
CASSQGRGREQFF
>TRBV15|TRBJ2-1|few|-
TGTGCCACCAGCAGCGGGGGCGGACGATCCTACAATGAGCAGTTCTTC
CATSSGGGRSYNEQFF
>TRBV24-1|TRBJ2-2|-|-
TGTGCCACCGGCACTCGAGGGGCTCGGAACACCGGGGAGCTGTTTTTT
CATGTRGARNTGELFF
>TRBV20-1|TRBJ2-5|once|TRBD1
TGCAGTGCTCCTAACCACCCGGGACAGTGGGACCAAGAGACCCAGTACTTC
CSAPNHPGQWDQETQYF
>TRBV7-8|TRBJ2-5|few|TRBD1
TGTGCCAGCAGCTTGGGACAGGGACTTCTCCAAGAGACCCAGTACTTC
CASSLGQGLLQETQYF
>TRBV7-2|TRBJ2-3|few|-
TGTGCCAGCAGCTTAATCGGGCGCACAGATACGCAGTATTTT
CASSLIGRTDTQYF
>TRBV24-1|TRBJ2-7|-|TRBD2
TGTCCCTCGGGGGGTTACGAGCAGTACTTC
CPSGGYEQYF
>TRBV7-2|TRBJ2-7|-|-
TGTGCCAGCATCTTTGACAGGCGTAACGAGCAGTACTTC
CASIFDRRNEQYF
>TRBV6-5|TRBJ2-7|-|-
TGTGCCAGCAGTCTAGGCCTCGCCGACCACGAGCAGTACTTC
CASSLGLADHEQYF
>TRBV6-2/TRBV6-3|TRBJ1-5|few|-
TGTGCCAGCAGTTACTCAAGGGGACCGGGTCCGGATCAGCCCCAGCATTTT
CASSYSRGPGPDQPQHF
>TRBV6-2/TRBV6-3|TRBJ1-1|-|-
TGTGCCAGCAGAGACTGGTACAGGCACACTGAAGCTTTCTTT
CASRDWYRHTEAFF
>TRBV7-3|TRBJ2-1|few|TRBD2
TGTGCCAGCAGCCCCTATAGCGGGATGTCCTACAATGAGCAGTTCTTC
CASSPYSGMSYNEQFF
>TRBV24-1|TRBJ2-7|-|-
TGTGCCACCAGTGATAGAGGCGAGCAGTACTTC
CATSDRGEQYF
>TRBV7-9|TRBJ2-1|few|-
TGTGCCAGCAGCTTGGGTAGCGGCTACAATGAGCAGTTCTTC
CASSLGSGYNEQFF
>TRBV11-2|TRBJ2-7|-|-
TGTGCCAGCAGCTTAAACGGGAAAGGCAAGCAGTACTTC
CASSLNGKGKQYF
>TRBV27|TRBJ2-6|few|TRBD1
TGTGCCAGCAGTATAACAATGACCGGGACAGGGATAGGGGGGGCCAACGTCCTGACTTTC
CASSITMTGTGIGGANVLTF
>TRBV12-3/TRBV12-4|TRBJ1-1|-|-
TGTGCCAGCAGGGGCCTTAACACTGAAGCTTTCTTT
CASRGLNTEAFF
>TRBV7-8|TRBJ1-1|few|TRBD1
TGTGCCAGCAGCTTACCGATGGGACAGGGTGACACTGAAGCTTTCTTT
CASSLPMGQGDTEAFF
>TRBV14|TRBJ1-1|few|-
TGTGCCAGCAGCCTCGGGACAATTGAAGCTTTCTTT
CASSLGTIEAFF
>TRBV7-2|TRBJ2-3|many|-
TGTGCCAGCAGCTTAAGGGGGGGCGGGGCTGGCACAGATACGCAGTATTTT
CASSLRGGGAGTDTQYF
>TRBV24-1|TRBJ1-2|few|TRBD1
TGTGCCACCAGGGGGGACAGCGACTATGGCTACACCTTC
CATRGDSDYGYTF
>TRBV20-1|TRBJ2-1|many|-
TGCAGTGCTGACCCCCAAGCGGGGACATACAATGAGCAGTTCTTC
CSADPQAGTYNEQFF
>TRBV5-1|TRBJ2-3|few|TRBD2
TGCGCCAGCAGCTTGGGCCTGACTAGCGGGGGGGCCGCAGATACGCAGTATTTT
CASSLGLTSGGAADTQYF
>TRBV7-9|TRBJ2-3|few|-
TGTGCCAGCAGCTTAGCAGGAGCAGGGGTTGACACAGATACGCAGTATTTT
CASSLAGAGVDTDTQYF
>TRBV4-1|TRBJ2-7|-|-
TGCGCCAGCAGCCAAAACAGTGAGGGCCGAACATCCTACGAGCAGTACTTC
CASSQNSEGRTSYEQYF
>TRBV10-3|TRBJ2-3|-|TRBD1
TGTGCCATCAAAGACCCGGGACAGGGGCCAGATACGCAGTATTTT
CAIKDPGQGPDTQYF
>TRBV12-3/TRBV12-4|TRBJ2-5|few|TRBD2
TGTGCCAGCAGTATCCCGGGAGGAGGGAGGGAGACCCAGTACTTC
CASSIPGGGRETQYF
>TRBV6-5|TRBJ2-1|-|-
TGTGCCAGCAGTTACTCGGGGCAGTCCTACAATGAGCAGTTCTTC
CASSYSGQSYNEQFF
>TRBV10-3|TRBJ1-5|once|-
TGTGCCATCGGGGGGGAAGACGGATATAGCAATCAGCCCCAGCATTTT
CAIGGEDGYSNQPQHF
>TRBV20-1|TRBJ2-7|-|-
TGCAGTGCTCCCTCCGGACGGGCCTACGAGCAGTACTTC
CSAPSGRAYEQYF
>TRBV5-1|TRBJ2-5|-|TRBD2
TGCGCCAGCAGCTTGCCTGCGGGGACTACCAAAGAGACCCAGTACTTC
CASSLPAGTTKETQYF